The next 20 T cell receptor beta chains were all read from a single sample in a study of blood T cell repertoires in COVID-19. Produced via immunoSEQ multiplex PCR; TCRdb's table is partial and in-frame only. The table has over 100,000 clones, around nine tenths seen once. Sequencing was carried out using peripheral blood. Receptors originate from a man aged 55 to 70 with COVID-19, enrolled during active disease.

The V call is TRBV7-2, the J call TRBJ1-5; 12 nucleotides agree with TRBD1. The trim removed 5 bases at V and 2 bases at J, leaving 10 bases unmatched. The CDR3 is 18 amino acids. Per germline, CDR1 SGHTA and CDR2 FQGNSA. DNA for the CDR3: TGTGCCAGCAGCATAACCGGGACAGGGGGCCTTGGCAATCAGCCCCAGCATTTT. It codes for CASSITGTGGLGNQPQHF. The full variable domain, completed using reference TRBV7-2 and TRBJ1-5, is GAGVSQSPSNKVTEKGKDVELRCDPISGHTALYWYRQSLGQGLEFLIYFQGNSAPDKSGLPSDRFSAERTGGSVSTLTIQRTQQEDSAVYLCASSITGTGGLGNQPQHFGDGTRLSIL.

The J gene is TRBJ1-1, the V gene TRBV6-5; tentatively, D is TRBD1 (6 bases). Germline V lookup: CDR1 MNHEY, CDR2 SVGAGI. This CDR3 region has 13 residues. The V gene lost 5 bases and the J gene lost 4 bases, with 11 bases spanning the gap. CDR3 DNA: TGTGCCAGCAGTCAGGGGTTAGGCACTGAAGCTTTCTTT. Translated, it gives CASSQGLGTEAFF.

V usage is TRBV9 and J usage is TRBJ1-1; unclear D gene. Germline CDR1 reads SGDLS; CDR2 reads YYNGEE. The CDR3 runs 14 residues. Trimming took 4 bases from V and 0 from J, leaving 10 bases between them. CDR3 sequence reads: CASSPRLVNTEAFF. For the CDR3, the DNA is TGTGCCAGCAGCCCGAGATTGGTGAACACTGAAGCTTTCTTT.

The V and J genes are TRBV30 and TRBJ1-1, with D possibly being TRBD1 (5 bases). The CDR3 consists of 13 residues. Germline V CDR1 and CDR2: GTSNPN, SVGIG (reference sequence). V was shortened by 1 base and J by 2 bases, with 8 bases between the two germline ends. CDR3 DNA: TGTGCCTGGAGTGAGGGGCCCAACACTGAAGCTTTCTTT. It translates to CAWSEGPNTEAFF.

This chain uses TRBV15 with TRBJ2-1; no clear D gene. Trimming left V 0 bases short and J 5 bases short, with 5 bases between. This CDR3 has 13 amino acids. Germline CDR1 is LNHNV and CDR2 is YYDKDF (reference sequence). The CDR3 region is CATSREQNNEQFF. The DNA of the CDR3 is TGTGCCACCAGCAGAGAACAAAACAATGAGCAGTTCTTC.

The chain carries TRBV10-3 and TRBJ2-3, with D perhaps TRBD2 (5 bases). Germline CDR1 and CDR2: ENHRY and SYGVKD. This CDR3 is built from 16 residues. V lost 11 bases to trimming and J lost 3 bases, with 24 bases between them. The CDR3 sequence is CADGRATKQRTDTQYF. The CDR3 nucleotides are TGTGCCGACGGTAGGGCGACTAAACAACGGACAGATACGCAGTATTTT.

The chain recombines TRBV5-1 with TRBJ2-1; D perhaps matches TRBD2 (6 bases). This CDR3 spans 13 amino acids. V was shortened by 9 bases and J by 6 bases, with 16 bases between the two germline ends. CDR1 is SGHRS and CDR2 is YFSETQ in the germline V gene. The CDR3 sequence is CATSWAGSNEQFF. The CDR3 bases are TGCGCCACCTCCTGGGCGGGGTCCAATGAGCAGTTCTTC.

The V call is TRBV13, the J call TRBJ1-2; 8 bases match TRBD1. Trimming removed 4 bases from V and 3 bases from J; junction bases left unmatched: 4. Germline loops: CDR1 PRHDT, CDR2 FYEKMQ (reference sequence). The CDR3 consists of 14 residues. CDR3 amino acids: CASSSTGVDYGYTF. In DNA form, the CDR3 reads TGTGCCAGCAGCTCGACAGGGGTGGACTATGGCTACACCTTC. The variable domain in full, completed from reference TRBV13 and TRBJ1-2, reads AAGVIQSPRHLIKEKRETATLKCYPIPRHDTVYWYQQGPGQDPQFLISFYEKMQSDKGSIPDRFSAQQFSDYHSELNMSSLELGDSALYFCASSSTGVDYGYTFGSGTRLTVV.

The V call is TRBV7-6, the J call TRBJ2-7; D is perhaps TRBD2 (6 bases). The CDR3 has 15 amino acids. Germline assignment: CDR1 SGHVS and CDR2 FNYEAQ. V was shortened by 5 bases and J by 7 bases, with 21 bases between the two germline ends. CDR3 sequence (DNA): TGTGCCAGCAGCCCTTCGCGGGGCAGGGTTAGAGAGCAGTACTTC. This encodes CASSPSRGRVREQYF.

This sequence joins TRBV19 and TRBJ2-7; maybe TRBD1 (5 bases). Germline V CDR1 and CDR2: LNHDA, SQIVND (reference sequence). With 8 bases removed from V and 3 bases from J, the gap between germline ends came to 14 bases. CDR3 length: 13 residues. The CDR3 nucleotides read TGTGCCAGTTCTGACAGAGTTAACTACGAGCAGTACTTC. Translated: CASSDRVNYEQYF. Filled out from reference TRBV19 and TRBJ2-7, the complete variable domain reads DGGITQSPKYLFRKEGQNVTLSCEQNLNHDAMYWYRQDPGQGLRLIYYSQIVNDFQKGDIAEGYSVSREKKESFPLTVTSAQKNPTAFYLCASSDRVNYEQYFGPGTRLTVT.

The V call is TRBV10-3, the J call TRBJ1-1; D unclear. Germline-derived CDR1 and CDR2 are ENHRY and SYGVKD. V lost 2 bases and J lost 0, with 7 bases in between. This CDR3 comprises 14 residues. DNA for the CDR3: TGTGCCATCAGTGAGAGGCGGGTGAACACTGAAGCTTTCTTT. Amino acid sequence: CAISERRVNTEAFF.

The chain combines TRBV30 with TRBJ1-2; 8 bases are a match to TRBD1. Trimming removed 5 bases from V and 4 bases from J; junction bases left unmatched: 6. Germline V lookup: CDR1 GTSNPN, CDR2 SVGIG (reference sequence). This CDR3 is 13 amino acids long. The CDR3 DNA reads TGTGCCTGGGGACAGGGATACGGCTATGGCTACACCTTC. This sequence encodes CAWGQGYGYGYTF.

The CDR3 loop reads CATMGNNEQFF. CDR3 in DNA: TGTGCCACCATGGGCAACAATGAGCAGTTCTTC. V and J are TRBV24-1 and TRBJ2-1; D unclear. V lost 8 bases and J 5 bases, leaving 6 bases between the germline ends. This CDR3 spans 11 amino acids. The V gene's germline CDR1 is KGHDR and CDR2 SFDVKD.

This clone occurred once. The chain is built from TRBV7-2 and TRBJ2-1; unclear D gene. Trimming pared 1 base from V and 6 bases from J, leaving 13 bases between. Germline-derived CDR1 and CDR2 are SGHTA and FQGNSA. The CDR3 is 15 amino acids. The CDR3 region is CASSLVTQYFNEQFF. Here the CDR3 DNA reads TGTGCCAGCAGCTTAGTGACACAGTATTTCAATGAGCAGTTCTTC. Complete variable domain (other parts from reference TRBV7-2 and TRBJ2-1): GAGVSQSPSNKVTEKGKDVELRCDPISGHTALYWYRQSLGQGLEFLIYFQGNSAPDKSGLPSDRFSAERTGGSVSTLTIQRTQQEDSAVYLCASSLVTQYFNEQFFGPGTRLTVL.

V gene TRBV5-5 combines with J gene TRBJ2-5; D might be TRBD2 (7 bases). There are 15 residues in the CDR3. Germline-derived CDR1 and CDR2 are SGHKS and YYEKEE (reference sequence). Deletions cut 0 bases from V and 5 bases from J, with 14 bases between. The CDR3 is CASSLEGGPGETQYF. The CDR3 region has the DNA TGTGCCAGCAGCTTGGAGGGGGGGCCGGGGGAGACCCAGTACTTC.

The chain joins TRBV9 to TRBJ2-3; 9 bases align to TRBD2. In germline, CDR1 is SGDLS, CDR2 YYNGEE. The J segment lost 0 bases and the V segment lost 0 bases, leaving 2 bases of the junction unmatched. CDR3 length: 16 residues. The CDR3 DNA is TGTGCCAGCAGCGTAGGAGCGGGGGGTAGCACAGATACGCAGTATTTT. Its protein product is CASSVGAGGSTDTQYF.

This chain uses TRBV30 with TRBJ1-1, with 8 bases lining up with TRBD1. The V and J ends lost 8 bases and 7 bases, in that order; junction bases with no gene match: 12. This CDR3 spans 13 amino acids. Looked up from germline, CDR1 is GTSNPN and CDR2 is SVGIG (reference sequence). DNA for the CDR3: TGTGCCGGCCGAGGACAGGGAGGTTATGAAGCTTTCTTT. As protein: CAGRGQGGYEAFF. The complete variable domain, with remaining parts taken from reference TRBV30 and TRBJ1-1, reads SQTIHQWPATLVQPVGSPLSLECTVEGTSNPNLYWYRQAAGRGLQLLFYSVGIGQISSEVPQNLSASRPQDRQFILSSKKLLLSDSGFYLCAGRGQGGYEAFFGQGTRLTVV.

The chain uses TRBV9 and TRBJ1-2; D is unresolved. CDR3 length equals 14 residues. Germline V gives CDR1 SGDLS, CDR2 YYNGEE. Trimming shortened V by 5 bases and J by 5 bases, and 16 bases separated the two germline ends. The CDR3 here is CASSSGGGAYGYTF. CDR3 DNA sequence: TGTGCCAGCAGTAGCGGCGGCGGAGCATATGGCTACACCTTC.

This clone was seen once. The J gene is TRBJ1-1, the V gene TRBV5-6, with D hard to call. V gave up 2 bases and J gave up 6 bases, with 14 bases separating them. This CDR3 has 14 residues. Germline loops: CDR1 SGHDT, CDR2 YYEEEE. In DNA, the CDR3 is TGTGCCAGCAGCTTCTCCCCCGGGGTGCCTGAAGCTTTCTTT. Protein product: CASSFSPGVPEAFF.

CDR3 protein: CASSRDRGLEAFF. CDR3 in DNA: TGTGCCAGTAGTCGGGACAGGGGGCTTGAAGCTTTCTTT. J is TRBJ1-1 and V is TRBV19; 12 nucleotides match TRBD1. The CDR3 sequence is 13 residues long. Germline CDR1 and CDR2: LNHDA and SQIVND (reference sequence). Losses at the gene ends were 5 bases for V and 7 bases for J; bases not matched to a gene: 2.